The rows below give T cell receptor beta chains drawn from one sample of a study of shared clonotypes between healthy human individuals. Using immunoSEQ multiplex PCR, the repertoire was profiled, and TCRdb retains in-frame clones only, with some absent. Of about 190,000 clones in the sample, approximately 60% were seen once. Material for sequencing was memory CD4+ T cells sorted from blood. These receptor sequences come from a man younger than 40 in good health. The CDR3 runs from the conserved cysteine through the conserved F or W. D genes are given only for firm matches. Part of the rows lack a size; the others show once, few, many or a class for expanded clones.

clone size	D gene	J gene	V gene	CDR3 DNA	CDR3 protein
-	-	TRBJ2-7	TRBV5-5	TGTGCCAGCAGTCCTACTACCCACCGGGACACTTACTACGAGCAGTACTTC	CASSPTTHRDTYYEQYF
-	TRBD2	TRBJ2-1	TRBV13	TGTGCCAGCAGCCTGCAGCACCCACTAGCGGGAGGGCCCAATGAGCAGTTCTTC	CASSLQHPLAGGPNEQFF
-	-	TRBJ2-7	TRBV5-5	TGTGCCAGCAGCTTACGGGGCAGGGACTACGAGCAGTACTTC	CASSLRGRDYEQYF
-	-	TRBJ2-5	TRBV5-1	TGCGCCAGCAGCCCAGGACGGAAACAAGAGACCCAGTACTTC	CASSPGRKQETQYF
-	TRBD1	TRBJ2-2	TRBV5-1	TGCGCCAGCACGGGGACAGCGAACACCGGGGAGCTGTTTTTT	CASTGTANTGELFF
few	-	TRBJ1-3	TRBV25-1	TGTGCCAGCAGTGGAACCGGGACAACTGGAAACACCATATATTTT	CASSGTGTTGNTIYF
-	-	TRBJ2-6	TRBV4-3	TGCGCCAGCAGCCAAGATAACCCTCAAAGCTCTGGGGCCAACGTCCTGACTTTC	CASSQDNPQSSGANVLTF
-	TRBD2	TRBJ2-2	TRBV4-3	TGCGCCAGCAGCCAAGAAGTAGGGCTAGCGGGAGTCCACGGGGAGCTGTTTTTT	CASSQEVGLAGVHGELFF
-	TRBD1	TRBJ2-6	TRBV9	TGTGCCAGCACCCCCCAGGGGGTCTCTGGGGCCAACGTCCTGACTTTC	CASTPQGVSGANVLTF
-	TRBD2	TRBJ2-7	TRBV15	TGTGCCACCAGCAGCAGCGGGAGCGGCTACGAGCAGTACTTC	CATSSSGSGYEQYF
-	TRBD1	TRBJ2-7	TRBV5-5	TGTGCCAGCAGCTTGGGCCGGACAGGGGGCGGCTACGAGCAGTACTTC	CASSLGRTGGGYEQYF
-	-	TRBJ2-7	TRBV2	TGTGCCAGCACGCGGGGACTGGGGTACGAGCAGTACTTC	CASTRGLGYEQYF
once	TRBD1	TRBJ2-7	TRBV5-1	TGCGCCAGCAGCCCGGGGACAGGACTCACCTACGAGCAGTACTTC	CASSPGTGLTYEQYF